This TCR beta chain appears in the sequencing data of a study of T cell repertoires in cytomegalovirus infection. Study overall: Use of recently identified HLA-C-restricted and well-studied HLA-B-restricted CMV epitopes was part of the study. Study results and limitations: Of the TCR beta families, the public ones yielded a cumulative frequency that identified carriers of CMV plus the relevant HLA.

TCRdb redid the calling of the reads with MiXCR, one entry per CDR3 protein. This sample carries around 800,000 distinct CDR3 sequences, about 33% of them seen once, and the ten largest clones take about an eighth. Trimming left V 5 bases short and J 2 bases short, with 12 bases between. From germline, CDR1 is SGHRS and CDR2 YFSETQ. The CDR3 extends over 14 amino acids. Worth noting for this clonotype: The antigen is unknown.

This sequence was found in a human donor in good health (CMV status not recorded). Some clones in this sample may be carry-over from other donors' samples. This material consisted of cultured CD8+ T cells from PBMCs, taken from culture after CMV antigen stimulation. The chain links TRBV5-1 to TRBJ2-3; D remains unclear. CDR3 sequence: CASSGRFNTDTQYF. The CDR3 DNA reads as TGCGCCAGCAGTGGTCGGTTCAACACAGATACGCAGTATTTT.